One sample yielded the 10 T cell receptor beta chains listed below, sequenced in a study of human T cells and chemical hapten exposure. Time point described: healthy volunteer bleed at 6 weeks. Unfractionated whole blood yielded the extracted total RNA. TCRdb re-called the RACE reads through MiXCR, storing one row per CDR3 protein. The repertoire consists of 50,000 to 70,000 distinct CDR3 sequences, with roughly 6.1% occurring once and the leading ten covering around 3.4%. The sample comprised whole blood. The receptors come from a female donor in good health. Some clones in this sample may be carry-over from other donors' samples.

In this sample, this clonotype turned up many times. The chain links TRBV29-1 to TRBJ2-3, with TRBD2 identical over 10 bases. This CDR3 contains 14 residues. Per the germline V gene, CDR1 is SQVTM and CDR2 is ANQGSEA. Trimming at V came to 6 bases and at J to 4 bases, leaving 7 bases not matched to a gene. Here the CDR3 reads CSVDKREGPDTQYF. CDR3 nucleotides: TGCAGCGTCGACAAGCGGGAGGGCCCAGATACGCAGTATTTT.

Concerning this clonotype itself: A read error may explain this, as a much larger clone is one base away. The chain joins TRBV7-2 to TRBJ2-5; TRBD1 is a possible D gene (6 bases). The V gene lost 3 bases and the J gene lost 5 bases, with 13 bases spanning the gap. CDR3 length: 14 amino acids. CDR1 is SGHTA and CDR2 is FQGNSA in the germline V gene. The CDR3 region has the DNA TGTGCCAGCAGCTTGCGACAGGTAGGCGAGACCCAGTACTTC. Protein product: CASSLRQVGETQYF.

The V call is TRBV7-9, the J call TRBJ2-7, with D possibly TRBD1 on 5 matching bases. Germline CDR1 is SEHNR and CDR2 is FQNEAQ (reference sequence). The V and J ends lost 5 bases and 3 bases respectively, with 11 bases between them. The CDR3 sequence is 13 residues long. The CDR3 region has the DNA TGTGCCAGCAGCCTGGCAGGGTTCTACGAGCAGTACTTC. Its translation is CASSLAGFYEQYF.

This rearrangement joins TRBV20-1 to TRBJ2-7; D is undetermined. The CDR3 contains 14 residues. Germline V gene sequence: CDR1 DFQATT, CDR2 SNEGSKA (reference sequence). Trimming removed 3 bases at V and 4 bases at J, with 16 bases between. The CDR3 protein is CSARDRAGLYEQYF. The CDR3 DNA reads TGCAGTGCTAGGGATCGGGCTGGTTTGTACGAGCAGTACTTC.

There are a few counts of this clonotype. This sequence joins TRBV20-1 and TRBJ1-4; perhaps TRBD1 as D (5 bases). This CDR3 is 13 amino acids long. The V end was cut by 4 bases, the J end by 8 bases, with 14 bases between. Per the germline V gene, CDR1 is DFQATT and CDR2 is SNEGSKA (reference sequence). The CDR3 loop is CSANQGFGEKLFF. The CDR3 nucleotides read TGCAGTGCTAACCAGGGATTCGGGGAAAAACTGTTTTTT.

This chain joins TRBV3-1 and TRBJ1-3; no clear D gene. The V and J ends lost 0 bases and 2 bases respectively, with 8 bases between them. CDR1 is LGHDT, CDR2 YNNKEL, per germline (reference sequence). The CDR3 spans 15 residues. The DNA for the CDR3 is TGTGCCAGCAGCCAAGATCGAGGGACTGGAAACACCATATATTTT. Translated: CASSQDRGTGNTIYF.

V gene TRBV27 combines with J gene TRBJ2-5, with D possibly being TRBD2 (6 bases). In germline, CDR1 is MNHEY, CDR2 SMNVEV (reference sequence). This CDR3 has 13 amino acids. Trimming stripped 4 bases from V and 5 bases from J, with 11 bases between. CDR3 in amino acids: CASSWGGGETQYF. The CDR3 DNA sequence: TGTGCCAGCAGTTGGGGAGGCGGGGAGACCCAGTACTTC.

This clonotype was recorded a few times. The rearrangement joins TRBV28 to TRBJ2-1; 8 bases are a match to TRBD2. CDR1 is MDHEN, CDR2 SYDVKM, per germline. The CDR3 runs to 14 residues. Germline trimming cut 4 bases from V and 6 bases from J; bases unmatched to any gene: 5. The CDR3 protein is CASSSRLASNEQFF. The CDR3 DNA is TGTGCCAGCAGTTCGCGACTAGCGTCCAATGAGCAGTTCTTC. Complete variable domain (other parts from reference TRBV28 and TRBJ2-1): DVKVTQSSRYLVKRTGEKVFLECVQDMDHENMFWYRQDPGLGLRLIYFSYDVKMKEKGDIPEGYSVSREKKERFSLILESASTNQTSMYLCASSSRLASNEQFFGPGTRLTVL.

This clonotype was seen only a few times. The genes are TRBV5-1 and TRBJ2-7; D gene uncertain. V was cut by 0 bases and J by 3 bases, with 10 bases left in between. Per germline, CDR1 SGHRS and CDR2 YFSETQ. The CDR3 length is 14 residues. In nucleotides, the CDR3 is TGCGCCAGCAGCTTGGATCAGTACCGCTACGAGCAGTACTTC. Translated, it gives CASSLDQYRYEQYF.

CDR3 residues: CASSLRDREAEAFF. The CDR3 DNA is TGCGCCAGCAGCTTGAGGGACAGGGAAGCTGAAGCTTTCTTT. This chain joins TRBV5-1 and TRBJ1-1, with 9 bases matching TRBD1. Germline CDR1 is SGHRS and CDR2 is YFSETQ. The CDR3 spans 14 residues. Trimming removed 1 base from V and 6 bases from J; junction bases left unmatched: 4.